This T cell receptor beta chain was obtained from a study of shared clonotypes between healthy human individuals. Broader study findings: Shared across a handful of donors were around 5% of the naive CD4 clonotypes.

About this clone: Its target is unknown.

The germline V and J ends were trimmed by 3 bases and 7 bases, with 19 bases remaining between them. The V gene's germline CDR1 is SGHNT and CDR2 YYREEE (reference sequence). CDR3 length: 15 amino acids. Naivety among CD8 cells was defined by CD45RO negativity and positive CCR7 selection, thereby excluding terminally differentiated effector memory CD45RA+ cells. TCRdb's table, derived via immunoSEQ multiplex PCR, lists solely in-frame clones and lacks some. The table records some 2,100,000 clones, approximately 94% of them present only once. The rearrangement uses TRBV5-4 and TRBJ1-2, with a tentative D call TRBD1 (5 bases). The source material was naive CD8+ T cells from PBMCs. This receptor was obtained from a man aged 18 to 30 in good health. Some clones in this sample may be carry-over from other donors' samples. CDR3 coding DNA: TGTGCCAGCAGCTCCAGACCCGACAGTTCGGGTGGCTACACCTTC. Its translation: CASSSRPDSSGGYTF.